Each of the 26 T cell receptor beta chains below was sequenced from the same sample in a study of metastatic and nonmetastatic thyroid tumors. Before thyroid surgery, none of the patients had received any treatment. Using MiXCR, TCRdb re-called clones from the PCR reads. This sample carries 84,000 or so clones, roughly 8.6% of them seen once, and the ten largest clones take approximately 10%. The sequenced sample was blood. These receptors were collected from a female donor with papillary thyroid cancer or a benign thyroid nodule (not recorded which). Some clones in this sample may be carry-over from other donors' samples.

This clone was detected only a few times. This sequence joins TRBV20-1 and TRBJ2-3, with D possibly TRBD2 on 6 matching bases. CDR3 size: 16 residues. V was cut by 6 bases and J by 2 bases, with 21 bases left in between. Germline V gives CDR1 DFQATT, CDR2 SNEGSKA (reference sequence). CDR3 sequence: CSALRDFFPSTDTQYF. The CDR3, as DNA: TGCAGTGCCTTGAGGGACTTTTTTCCTTCCACAGATACGCAGTATTTT.

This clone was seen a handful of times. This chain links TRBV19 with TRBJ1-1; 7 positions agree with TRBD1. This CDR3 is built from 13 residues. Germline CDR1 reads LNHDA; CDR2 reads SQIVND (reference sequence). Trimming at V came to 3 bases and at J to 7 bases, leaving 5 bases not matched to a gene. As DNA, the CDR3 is TGTGCCAGTAGTATTCCAGGGGGGCTTGAAGCTTTCTTT. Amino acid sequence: CASSIPGGLEAFF.

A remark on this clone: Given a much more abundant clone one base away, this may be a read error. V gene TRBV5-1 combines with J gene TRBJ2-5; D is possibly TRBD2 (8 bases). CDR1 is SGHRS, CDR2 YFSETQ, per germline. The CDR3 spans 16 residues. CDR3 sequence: CANSLAGRGLAETQYF. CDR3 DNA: TGCGCCAACAGCTTGGCCGGGAGGGGGCTAGCAGAGACCCAGTACTTC.

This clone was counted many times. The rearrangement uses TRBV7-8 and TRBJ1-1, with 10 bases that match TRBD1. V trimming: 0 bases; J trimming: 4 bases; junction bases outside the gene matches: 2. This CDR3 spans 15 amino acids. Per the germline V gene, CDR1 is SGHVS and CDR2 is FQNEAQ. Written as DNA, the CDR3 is TGTGCCAGCAGCTTAGCGAGGACAGGGGGCACTGAAGCTTTCTTT. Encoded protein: CASSLARTGGTEAFF.

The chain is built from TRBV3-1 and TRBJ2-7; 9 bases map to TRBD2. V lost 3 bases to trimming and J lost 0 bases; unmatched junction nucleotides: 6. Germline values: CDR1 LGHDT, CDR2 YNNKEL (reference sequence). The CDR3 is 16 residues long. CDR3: CASSQGVTSGSYEQYF. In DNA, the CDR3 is TGTGCCAGCAGCCAGGGGGTGACTAGCGGCTCCTACGAGCAGTACTTC.

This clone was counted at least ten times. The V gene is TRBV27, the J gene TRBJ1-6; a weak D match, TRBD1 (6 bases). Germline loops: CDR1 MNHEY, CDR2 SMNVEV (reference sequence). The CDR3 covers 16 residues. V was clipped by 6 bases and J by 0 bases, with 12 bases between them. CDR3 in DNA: TGTGCCAGCAGGACAACAGGGAGCTCCTATAATTCACCCCTCCACTTT. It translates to CASRTTGSSYNSPLHF.

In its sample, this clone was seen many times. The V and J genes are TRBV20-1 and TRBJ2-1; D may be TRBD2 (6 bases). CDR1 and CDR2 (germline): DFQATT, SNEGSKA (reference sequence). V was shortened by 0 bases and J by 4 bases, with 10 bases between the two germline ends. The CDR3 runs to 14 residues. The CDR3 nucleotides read TGCAGTGCTAGAGAGGGGCGGGGTTACAATGAGCAGTTCTTC. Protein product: CSAREGRGYNEQFF.

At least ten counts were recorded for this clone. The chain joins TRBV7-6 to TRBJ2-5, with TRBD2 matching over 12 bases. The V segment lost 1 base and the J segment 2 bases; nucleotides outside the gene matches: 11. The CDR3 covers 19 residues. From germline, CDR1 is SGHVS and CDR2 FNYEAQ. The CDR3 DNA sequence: TGTGCCAGCAGCTTAGGTTTGCTAGCGGGGGGGCCCGAGCAAGAGACCCAGTACTTC. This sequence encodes CASSLGLLAGGPEQETQYF.

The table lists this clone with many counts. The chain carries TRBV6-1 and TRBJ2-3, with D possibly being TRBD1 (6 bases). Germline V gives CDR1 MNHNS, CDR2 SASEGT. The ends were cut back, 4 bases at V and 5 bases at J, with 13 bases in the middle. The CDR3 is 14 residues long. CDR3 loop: CASSVSRGIDTQYF. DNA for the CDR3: TGTGCCAGCAGTGTATCCAGGGGCATAGATACGCAGTATTTT.

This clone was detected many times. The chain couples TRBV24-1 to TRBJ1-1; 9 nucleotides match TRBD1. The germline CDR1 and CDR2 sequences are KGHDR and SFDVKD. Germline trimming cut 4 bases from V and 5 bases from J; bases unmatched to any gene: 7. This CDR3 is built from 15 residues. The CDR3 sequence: CATSEATGGKTEAFF. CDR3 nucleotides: TGTGCCACCAGTGAAGCGACAGGGGGAAAAACTGAAGCTTTCTTT.

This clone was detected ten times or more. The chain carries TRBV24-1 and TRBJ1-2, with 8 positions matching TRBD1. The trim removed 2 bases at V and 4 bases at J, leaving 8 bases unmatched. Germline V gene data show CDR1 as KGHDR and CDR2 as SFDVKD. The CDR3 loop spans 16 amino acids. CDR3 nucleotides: TGTGCCACCAGTGATTACTCCGGGACAGGATTCTATGGCTACACCTTC. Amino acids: CATSDYSGTGFYGYTF.

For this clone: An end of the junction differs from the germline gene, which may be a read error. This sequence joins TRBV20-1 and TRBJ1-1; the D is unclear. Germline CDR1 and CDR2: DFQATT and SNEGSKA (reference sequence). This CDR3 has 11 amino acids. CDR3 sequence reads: CSARGGTEAFF. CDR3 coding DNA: TGCAGCGCTAGAGGAGGCACTGAAGCTTTCTTT.

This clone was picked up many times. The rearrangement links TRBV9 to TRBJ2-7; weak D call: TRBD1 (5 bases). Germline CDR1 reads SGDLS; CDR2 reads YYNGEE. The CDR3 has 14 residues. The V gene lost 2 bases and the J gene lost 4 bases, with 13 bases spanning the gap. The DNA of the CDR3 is TGTGCCAGCAGCGTCGACAGTTCACCATACGAGCAGTACTTC. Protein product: CASSVDSSPYEQYF.

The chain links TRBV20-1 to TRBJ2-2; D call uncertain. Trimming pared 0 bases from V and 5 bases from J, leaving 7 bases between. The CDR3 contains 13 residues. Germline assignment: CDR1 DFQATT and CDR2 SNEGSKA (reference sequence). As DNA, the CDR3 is TGCAGTGCTAGAGAATTTGTAACCGGGGAGCTGTTTTTT. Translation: CSAREFVTGELFF.

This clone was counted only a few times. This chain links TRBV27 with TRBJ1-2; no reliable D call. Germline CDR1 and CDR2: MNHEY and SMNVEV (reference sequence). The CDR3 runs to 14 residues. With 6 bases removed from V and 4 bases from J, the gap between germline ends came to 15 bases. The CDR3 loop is CASRPATEFYGYTF. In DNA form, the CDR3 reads TGTGCCAGCAGACCCGCAACAGAATTCTATGGCTACACCTTC.

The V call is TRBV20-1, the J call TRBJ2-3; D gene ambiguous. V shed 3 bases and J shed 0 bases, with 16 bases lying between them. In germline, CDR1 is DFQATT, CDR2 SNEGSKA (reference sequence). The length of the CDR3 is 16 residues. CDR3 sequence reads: CSARAHSVSSTDTQYF. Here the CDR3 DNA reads TGCAGTGCTAGGGCTCACAGTGTTTCTAGCACAGATACGCAGTATTTT.

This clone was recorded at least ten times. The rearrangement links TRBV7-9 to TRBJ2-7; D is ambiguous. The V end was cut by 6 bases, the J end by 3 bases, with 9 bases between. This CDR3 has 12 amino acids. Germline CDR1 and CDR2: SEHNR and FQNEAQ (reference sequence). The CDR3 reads CASSPNGYEQYF. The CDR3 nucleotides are TGTGCCAGCAGTCCCAATGGCTACGAGCAGTACTTC.

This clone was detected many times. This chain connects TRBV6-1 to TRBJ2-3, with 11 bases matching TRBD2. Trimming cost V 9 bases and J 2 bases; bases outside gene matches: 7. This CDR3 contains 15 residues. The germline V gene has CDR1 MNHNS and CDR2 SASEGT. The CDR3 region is CARGSGGVDTDTQYF. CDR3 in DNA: TGTGCCAGGGGTAGCGGGGGGGTTGACACAGATACGCAGTATTTT.

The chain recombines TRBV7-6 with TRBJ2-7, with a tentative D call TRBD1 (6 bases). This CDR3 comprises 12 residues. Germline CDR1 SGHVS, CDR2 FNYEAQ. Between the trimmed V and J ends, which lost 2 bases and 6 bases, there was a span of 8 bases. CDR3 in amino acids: CASSLSDSEQYF. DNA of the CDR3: TGTGCCAGCAGCTTATCGGACAGCGAGCAGTACTTC.

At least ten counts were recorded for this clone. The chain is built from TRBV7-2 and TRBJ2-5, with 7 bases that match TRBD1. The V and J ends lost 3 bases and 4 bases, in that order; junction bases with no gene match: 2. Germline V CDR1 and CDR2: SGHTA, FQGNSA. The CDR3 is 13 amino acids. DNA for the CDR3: TGTGCCAGCAGCTTGACAGGGCTAGAGACCCAGTACTTC. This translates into CASSLTGLETQYF.

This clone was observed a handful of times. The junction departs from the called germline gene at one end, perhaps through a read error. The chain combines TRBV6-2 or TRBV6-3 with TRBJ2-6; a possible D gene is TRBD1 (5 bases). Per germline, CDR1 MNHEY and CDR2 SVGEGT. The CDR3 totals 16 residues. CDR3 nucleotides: TGTGTCAGCAGTTACCCGACTTGGTCTGGGGCCAACTTCCTGACTTTC. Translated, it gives CVSSYPTWSGANFLTF.

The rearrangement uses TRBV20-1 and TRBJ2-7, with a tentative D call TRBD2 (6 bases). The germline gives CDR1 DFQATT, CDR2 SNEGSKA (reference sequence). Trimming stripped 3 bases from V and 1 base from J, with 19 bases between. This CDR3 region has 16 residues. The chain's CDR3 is CSARGGRRNLSYEQYF. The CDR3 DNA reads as TGCAGTGCTAGGGGGGGAAGAAGGAACTTATCCTACGAGCAGTACTTC.

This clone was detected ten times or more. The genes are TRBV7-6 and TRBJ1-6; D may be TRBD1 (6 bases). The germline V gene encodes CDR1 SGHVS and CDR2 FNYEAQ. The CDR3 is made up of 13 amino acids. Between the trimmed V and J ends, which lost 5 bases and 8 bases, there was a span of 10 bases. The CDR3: CASSPRTDSPLHF. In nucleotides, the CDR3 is TGTGCCAGCAGCCCCCGGACAGATTCACCCCTCCACTTT.

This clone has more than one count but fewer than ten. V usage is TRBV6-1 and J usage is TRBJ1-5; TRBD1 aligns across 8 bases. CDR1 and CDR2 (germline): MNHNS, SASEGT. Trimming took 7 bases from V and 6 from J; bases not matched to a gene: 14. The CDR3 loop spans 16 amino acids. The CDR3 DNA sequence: TGTGCCAGCATACTTAAACCCGGGACAGGTTCTCAGCCCCAGCATTTT. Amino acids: CASILKPGTGSQPQHF.

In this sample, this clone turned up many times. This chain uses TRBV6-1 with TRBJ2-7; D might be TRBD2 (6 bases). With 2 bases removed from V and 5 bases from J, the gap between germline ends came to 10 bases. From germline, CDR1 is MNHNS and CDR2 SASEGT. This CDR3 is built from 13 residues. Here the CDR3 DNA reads TGTGCCAGCAGTGAAAGGTGGGGGGACGAGCAGTACTTC. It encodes CASSERWGDEQYF.

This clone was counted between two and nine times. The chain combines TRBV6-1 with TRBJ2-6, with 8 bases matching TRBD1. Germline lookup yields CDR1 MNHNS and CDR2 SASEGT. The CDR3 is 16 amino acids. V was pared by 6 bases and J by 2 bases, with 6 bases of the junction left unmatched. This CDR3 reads CASSPGTGPGANVLTF. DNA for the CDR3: TGTGCCAGCAGCCCAGGGACAGGCCCTGGGGCCAACGTCCTGACTTTC.